This T cell receptor (beta chain) was identified during a study of blood T cell repertoires in COVID-19. The CDR3 sequence is 11 residues long. V was clipped by 1 base and J by 14 bases, with 11 bases between them. Per the original data handling: Using reference gene primer amplification, nucleated cell counts were estimated. The repertoire was sequenced with immunoSEQ multiplex PCR; TCRdb's copy has only in-frame clones and lacks some. The V and J calls and clone size come from that table; D and trimming were worked out from the DNA. The sample has approximately 260,000 clones; roughly 80% are singletons.

The chain links TRBV12-3 or TRBV12-4 to TRBJ1-1; D call uncertain. This clonotype was obtained from a woman at least 80 years old with acute or convalescent COVID-19. Sequenced: peripheral blood. Written as DNA, the CDR3 is TGTGCCAGCAGTTTAGGGTTAGCGGTCTTCTTT. Amino acid sequence: CASSLGLAVFF.